This T cell receptor beta chain was sequenced for a study of blood T cell repertoires in COVID-19. Overall study: The study drew acute and convalescent COVID-19 samples from the United States, Italy and Spain. PBMCs, B-cell-depleted T cells, or T cells were the source of the cDNA or gDNA that made up the material.

The CDR3 extends over 13 amino acids. CDR1 and CDR2 from the germline V gene are SNHLY and FYNNEI. V lost 6 bases and J lost 3; bases outside the gene matches: 3. Original processing notes: Estimates of nucleated cell counts were drawn from the amplification of reference gene primers. The method was immunoSEQ multiplex PCR; TCRdb's version includes in-frame clones alone and lacks a portion of them. That table gives V, J and clone size, and the DNA gave D and trimming. The sample has some 250,000 clones, approximately 83% seen once. The chain couples TRBV2 to TRBJ2-5; 8 positions match TRBD1. The specimen was peripheral blood. This clonotype originated in a woman aged 80 or over with acute or convalescent COVID-19. The CDR3 reads CASRETGEETQYF. DNA of the CDR3: TGTGCCAGCAGGGAGACAGGGGAAGAGACCCAGTACTTC.